This passage covers 2 T cell receptor beta chains from one sample sequenced in a study of cytomegalovirus exposure and HLA in healthy donors. Profiled with immunoSEQ multiplex PCR; TCRdb holds only in-frame clones, not every one. The table shows about 130,000 clones, with 89% occurring only once. Sequenced: PBMCs. These receptors all stem from a woman under 30 in good health and CMV-seronegative.

In nucleotides, the CDR3 is TGCGCCAGCAGCAGGACAGGGTCTAGTAATTCACCCCTCCACTTT. Its protein product is CASSRTGSSNSPLHF. J is TRBJ1-6 and V is TRBV5-1; TRBD1 agrees at 8 bases. This CDR3 is built from 15 residues. V shed 4 bases and J 6 bases; nucleotides not matched to a gene: 6. CDR1 is SGHRS and CDR2 is YFSETQ in the germline V gene.

This chain connects TRBV9 to TRBJ1-1; D unclear. Germline loops: CDR1 SGDLS, CDR2 YYNGEE. The CDR3 extends over 14 amino acids. V lost 0 bases and J lost 8, with 14 bases in between. CDR3: CASSVGPRLTEAFF. DNA of the CDR3: TGTGCCAGCAGCGTAGGGCCCCGACTGACGGAAGCTTTCTTT.